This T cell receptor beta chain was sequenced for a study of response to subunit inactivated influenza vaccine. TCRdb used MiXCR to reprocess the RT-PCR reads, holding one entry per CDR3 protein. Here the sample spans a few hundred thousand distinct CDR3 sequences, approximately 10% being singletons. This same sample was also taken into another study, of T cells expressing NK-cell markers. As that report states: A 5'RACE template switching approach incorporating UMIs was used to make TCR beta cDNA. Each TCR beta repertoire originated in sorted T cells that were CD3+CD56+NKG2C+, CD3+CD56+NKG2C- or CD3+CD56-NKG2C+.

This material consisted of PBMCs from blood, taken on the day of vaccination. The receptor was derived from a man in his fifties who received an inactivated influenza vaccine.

The CDR3 region has the DNA TGTGCCAGCAGCTATACTAGCGGGCTGAACACCGGGGAGCTGTTTTTT. This sequence encodes CASSYTSGLNTGELFF. The V gene is TRBV7-2, the J gene TRBJ2-2; 9 positions agree with TRBD2. V was pared by 4 bases and J by 1 base, with 4 bases of the junction left unmatched. The CDR3 length is 16 residues. From germline, CDR1 is SGHTA and CDR2 FQGNSA.